Detailed here is one TCR beta chain. Which antigen it targets is not known. Base qualities were left out, and no much larger clone turns up one base away. This specimen belongs to a study of T cells in localized non-small cell lung cancer (dated by TCRdb to 2020 to 2022). Regarding the complete study: T cell repertoires of a few hundred early-stage NSCLC patients were analyzed, with tumors being compared against uninvolved tumor-adjacent lungs. All 250 or so NSCLC patients in the cohort were treatment-naive and had localized lung tumors that were resected. The mean age of the NSCLC patients was around 65 years, with 120 to 150 men and nearly 110 women. Study-level results and caveats: The highest T cell clonality was observed in uninvolved tumor-adjacent lung, where clonality exceeded that of tumor, suggesting that antigenic responses were more focused in uninvolved tumor-adjacent lung. Because the study design was exploratory, TCR variables were selected using unadjusted p-values without false-discovery rate correction. Because multi-region tumor sequencing was not done, intratumor heterogeneity could not be ruled out. A median of roughly 60 of the top 100 tumor clones were detected in paired uninvolved adjacent lung, and 28 of these tumor clones were also found among the top 100 clones of the paired uninvolved adjacent lung. Longer overall survival was associated with higher T cell density in blood, whereas shorter survival was associated with higher clonality in adjacent lung.

At diagnosis, peripheral blood, uninvolved tumor-adjacent lung and tumor were collected and stored as a combination of fresh-frozen and FFPE material. For TCR repertoire profiling, blood samples were analyzed in the form of peripheral blood mononuclear cells. Trimming costs V 7 bases and J 5 bases, and their ends lie 15 bases apart. From the cysteine up to the phenylalanine, the CDR3 has a length of 13 residues. Kept here is only the CDR3 DNA, which spans 39 bases and is read in frame from base 1. Sequences SQVTM (CDR1) and ANQGSEA (CDR2) are obtained from the germline V gene. The immunoSEQ Assay was used to sequence TCR beta CDR3 regions from DNA. Per the source publication's procedure: T cell density was computed as TCR beta template counts normalized to usable DNA estimated by amplifying housekeeping genes. The preseqR package was used to estimate richness by extrapolating to 400,000 templates for PBMC samples and to 120,000 templates for tissue samples. Clonality was taken to be one minus Pielou's evenness. Differential abundance testing on productive amino-acid clonotypes, with a minimum total count of 5 and an alpha of 0.1, was used to identify tissue-enriched TCRs. The Jaccard Index and the Morisita Overlap Index were used to measure repertoire overlap between compartments. GLIPH grouped TCR beta CDR3s together with public tetramer-defined viral CDR3s, and a viral motif had to include at least three viral sequences and also show V-gene enrichment. In its TCRdb copy, this immuneACCESS table keeps in-frame sequences only and misses some clones. Where compared with another copy, unresolved V genes explain less than half of these, and the others have no known cause. The V and J calls and clone size are taken from that table; D and trimming were inferred from the DNA. In this sample the table shows 60,000 to 75,000 clones, around four fifths of which occur a single time. Together, the top ten hold roughly 14% of the sample.

The sequence is built from TRBV29-1 and TRBJ2-1, with no confident D gene call. The TCR originated in a female donor older than 55 with stage I lung adenocarcinoma. The sample in question was peripheral blood, obtained before any cancer treatment. Read as DNA, the sequence is TGCAGCGGGACCCGGGTATCTAACAATGAGCAGTTCTTC. It codes for CSGTRVSNNEQFF.